Following are 14 T cell receptor beta chains from one sample sequenced in a study of cytomegalovirus exposure and HLA in healthy donors. The PCR employed 60 Vbeta primers together with 13 Jbeta primers. Repertoires were generated with immunoSEQ multiplex PCR, while TCRdb's copy carries only in-frame clones and drops some. In the table there are 120,000 or so clones, about 80% of which are singletons. The sample comprised PBMCs. The source is a man aged 30-40 years in good health and CMV-seronegative.

V gene TRBV5-1 combines with J gene TRBJ1-2; 7 nucleotides align to TRBD1. The germline gives CDR1 SGHRS, CDR2 YFSETQ. With 8 bases clipped from V and 7 bases from J, the junction kept 11 bases outside the gene matches. This CDR3 has 13 residues. Written as DNA, the CDR3 is TGCGCCAGTATGGGGACAGACCTATCTGGCTACACCTTC. It encodes CASMGTDLSGYTF. Using reference TRBV5-1 and TRBJ1-2 for the parts outside the CDR3, the full variable domain is KAGVTQTPRYLIKTRGQQVTLSCSPISGHRSVSWYQQTPGQGLQFLFEYFSETQRNKGNFPGRFSGRQFSNSRSEMNVSTLELGDSALYLCASMGTDLSGYTFGSGTRLTVV.

This sequence joins TRBV27 and TRBJ1-5; D is possibly TRBD1 (6 bases). The CDR3 is 14 amino acids. CDR1 and CDR2 from the germline V gene are MNHEY and SMNVEV (reference sequence). The germline V and J ends were trimmed by 5 bases and 6 bases, with 14 bases remaining between them. In DNA, the CDR3 is TGTGCCAGCAGTACAAACAGGGTCGGTCAGCCCCAGCATTTT. Protein sequence: CASSTNRVGQPQHF.

The V and J genes are TRBV7-8 and TRBJ2-5; D is perhaps TRBD2 (6 bases). CDR3 length: 15 amino acids. CDR1 SGHVS and CDR2 FQNEAQ come from the germline V gene. The germline V and J ends were trimmed by 5 bases and 1 base, with 14 bases remaining between them. The CDR3 DNA follows: TGTGCCAGCAGCCAGCCGGGACTGCTCCAAGAGACCCAGTACTTC. Translated: CASSQPGLLQETQYF.

The CDR3 DNA sequence: TGTGCCAGCAGCTTGGCCGGAGTACTCTACGAGCAGTACTTC. Amino acid sequence: CASSLAGVLYEQYF. The chain uses TRBV5-6 and TRBJ2-7; no clear D. The CDR3 is 14 residues long. V gave up 0 bases and J gave up 3 bases, with 10 bases separating them. Germline values: CDR1 SGHDT, CDR2 YYEEEE. Based on the CDR3 plus reference TRBV5-6 and TRBJ2-7, the full variable domain is DAGVTQSPTHLIKTRGQQVTLRCSPKSGHDTVSWYQQALGQGPQFIFQYYEEEERQRGNFPDRFSGHQFPNYSSELNVNALLLGDSALYLCASSLAGVLYEQYFGPGTRLTVT.

This chain joins TRBV6-4 and TRBJ2-5, with D perhaps TRBD1 (6 bases). The V gene lost 2 bases and the J gene lost 4 bases, with 20 bases spanning the gap. CDR3 length: 17 residues. Germline V gene lookup returns CDR1 MRHNA and CDR2 SNTAGT. The CDR3 bases are TGTGCCAGCAGTGACCTCAAATGTAGAGGACAGACAGAGACCCAGTACTTC. Protein product: CASSDLKCRGQTETQYF.

The genes are TRBV5-1 and TRBJ2-1, with a tentative D call TRBD1 (5 bases). CDR3 length: 15 amino acids. Germline CDR1 is SGHRS and CDR2 is YFSETQ. V was shortened by 0 bases and J by 2 bases, with 9 bases between the two germline ends. The CDR3 spells CASSLEPGTYNEQFF. In DNA form, the CDR3 reads TGCGCCAGCAGCTTGGAACCAGGGACCTACAATGAGCAGTTCTTC. The whole variable domain, filled in from reference TRBV5-1 and TRBJ2-1, reads KAGVTQTPRYLIKTRGQQVTLSCSPISGHRSVSWYQQTPGQGLQFLFEYFSETQRNKGNFPGRFSGRQFSNSRSEMNVSTLELGDSALYLCASSLEPGTYNEQFFGPGTRLTVL.

The chain employs TRBV28 and TRBJ1-5; the match to TRBD1 covers 8 bases. Germline V gene lookup returns CDR1 MDHEN and CDR2 SYDVKM. After removal of 4 bases from V and 6 bases from J, the junction contained 5 bases not matched to a gene. CDR3 length: 14 residues. The CDR3 reads CASSSDRVGQPQHF. The CDR3 bases are TGTGCCAGCAGTTCGGACAGGGTGGGTCAGCCCCAGCATTTT.

The chain couples TRBV12-5 to TRBJ2-3; D unresolved. The CDR3 runs 14 residues. Germline V gene data show CDR1 as LGHNT and CDR2 as FRNRAP. Trimming removed 1 base from V and 0 bases from J, with 5 bases in between. The CDR3 region is CASGLATSTDTQYF. In nucleotides, the CDR3 is TGTGCTAGTGGTTTGGCCACTAGCACAGATACGCAGTATTTT.

The gene calls are TRBV5-1 and TRBJ2-1, with TRBD1 matching over 9 bases. Germline assignment: CDR1 SGHRS and CDR2 YFSETQ. V lost 0 bases and J lost 9; bases outside the gene matches: 19. CDR3 length equals 19 residues. This chain's CDR3 is CASSLVGQGTLREWVEQFF. DNA for the CDR3: TGCGCCAGCAGCTTGGTGGGACAGGGCACTCTGCGGGAGTGGGTTGAGCAGTTCTTC. The full variable domain, in which reference TRBV5-1 and TRBJ2-1 provide the parts outside the CDR3, is KAGVTQTPRYLIKTRGQQVTLSCSPISGHRSVSWYQQTPGQGLQFLFEYFSETQRNKGNFPGRFSGRQFSNSRSEMNVSTLELGDSALYLCASSLVGQGTLREWVEQFFGPGTRLTVL.

V is TRBV28 and J is TRBJ2-1; no definite D call. The CDR3 has 16 residues. Germline CDR1 is MDHEN and CDR2 is SYDVKM. V gave up 0 bases and J gave up 10 bases, with 19 bases separating them. For the CDR3, the DNA is TGTGCCAGCAGTTTATGGGCAGGCCCCCCTTCTGCGGAGCAGTTCTTC. Protein sequence: CASSLWAGPPSAEQFF.

The chain employs TRBV28 and TRBJ1-5, with TRBD1 as a possible D gene (6 bases). Germline assignment: CDR1 MDHEN and CDR2 SYDVKM. V gave up 1 base and J gave up 1 base, with 8 bases separating them. This CDR3 spans 15 amino acids. The CDR3 coding sequence is TGTGCCAGCAGTTTATCGGGGGGCAGCAATCAGCCCCAGCATTTT. It yields the protein CASSLSGGSNQPQHF.

The chain joins TRBV5-1 to TRBJ2-3, with 13 positions matching TRBD2. V lost 5 bases, J lost 3 bases, and 3 bases stayed unmatched. The CDR3 covers 15 residues. Germline V CDR1 and CDR2: SGHRS, YFSETQ. CDR3 in amino acids: CASSQGLAGTDTQYF. CDR3 in DNA: TGCGCCAGCAGTCAGGGACTAGCGGGAACAGATACGCAGTATTTT.

This chain links TRBV5-4 with TRBJ1-2, with unresolved D. Trimming removed 4 bases at V and 2 bases at J, with 15 bases between. The CDR3 sequence is 15 residues long. Germline-derived CDR1 and CDR2 are SGHNT and YYREEE (reference sequence). This chain's CDR3 is CASSPGSDQNYGYTF. CDR3 sequence (DNA): TGTGCCAGCAGCCCCGGGTCCGATCAGAACTATGGCTACACCTTC.

The V and J genes are TRBV4-1 and TRBJ2-2; a possible D gene is TRBD1 (5 bases). V shed 5 bases and J shed 4 bases, with 8 bases lying between them. Germline values: CDR1 MGHRA, CDR2 YSYEKL. This CDR3 has 13 amino acids. The CDR3 here is CASSYDSTGELFF. In DNA form, the CDR3 reads TGCGCCAGCAGCTACGACAGCACCGGGGAGCTGTTTTTT.